The clone carrying this T cell receptor (beta chain) was recorded a few times. As yet, its antigen is unknown. These data are taken from a study of beta chain features in type 1 diabetes. Findings and caveats of the study: Shortening of TCRB CDR3s, moderate but significant, appeared in all four CD4+ subsets of Type 1 diabetes patients.

The sequenced template was cDNA made from the entire isolated RNA. Sequencing used immunoSEQ multiplex PCR; TCRdb keeps in-frame clones, though not all of them. The sample holds under 200,000 clones, about 8.3% seen once. Sequencing input: central memory CD4+ T cells from blood. The TCR comes from a woman in her late teens or twenties with type 1 diabetes.

The CDR3 sequence: CASSPPTGFGSNEQFF. Written as DNA, the CDR3 is TGTGCCAGCAGCCCTCCGACAGGCTTCGGTTCAAATGAGCAGTTCTTC. The chain couples TRBV7-2 to TRBJ2-1, with D tentatively TRBD1 (6 bases). Per the germline V gene, CDR1 is SGHTA and CDR2 is FQGNSA. The CDR3 is 16 amino acids. V was trimmed by 5 bases and J by 7 bases, leaving 21 bases between them.